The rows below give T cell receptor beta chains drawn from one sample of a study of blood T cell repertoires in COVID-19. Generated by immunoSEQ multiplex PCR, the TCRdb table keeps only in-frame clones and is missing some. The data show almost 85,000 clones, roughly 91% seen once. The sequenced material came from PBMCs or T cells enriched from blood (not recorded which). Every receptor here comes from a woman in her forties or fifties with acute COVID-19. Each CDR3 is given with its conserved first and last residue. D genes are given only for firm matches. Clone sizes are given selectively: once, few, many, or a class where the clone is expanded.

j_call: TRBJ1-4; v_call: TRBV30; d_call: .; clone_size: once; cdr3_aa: CAWSRIRNEKLFF; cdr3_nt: TGTGCCTGGTCCCGAATCAGAAATGAAAAACTGTTTTTT
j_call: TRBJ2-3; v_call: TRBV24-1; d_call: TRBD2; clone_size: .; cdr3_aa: CATSPTSGRADTQYF; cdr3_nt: TGTGCCACCAGTCCGACTAGCGGGAGGGCAGATACGCAGTATTTT
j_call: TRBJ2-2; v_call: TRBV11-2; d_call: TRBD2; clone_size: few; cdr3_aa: CASSLDPFGLAANTGELFF; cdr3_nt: TGTGCCAGCAGCTTAGACCCCTTTGGACTAGCAGCCAACACCGGGGAGCTGTTTTTT
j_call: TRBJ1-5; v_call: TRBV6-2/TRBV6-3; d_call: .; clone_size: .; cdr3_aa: CASSPFSGQSYSNQPQHF; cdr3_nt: TGTGCCAGCAGCCCTTTTTCAGGACAGTCATATAGCAATCAGCCCCAGCATTTT
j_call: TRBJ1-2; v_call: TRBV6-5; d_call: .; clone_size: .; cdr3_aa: CASSYSAGSNYGYTF; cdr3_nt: TGTGCCAGCAGTTACTCAGCGGGGTCTAACTATGGCTACACCTTC
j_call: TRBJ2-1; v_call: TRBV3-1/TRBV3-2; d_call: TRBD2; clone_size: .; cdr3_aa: CASSQESGSSYNEQFF; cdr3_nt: TGTGCCAGCAGCCAAGAAAGCGGGAGCTCCTACAATGAGCAGTTCTTC
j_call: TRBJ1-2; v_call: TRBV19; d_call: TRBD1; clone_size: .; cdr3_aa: CASSIGRDSLEGYTF; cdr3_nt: TGTGCCAGTAGTATAGGTCGGGACAGCTTAGAGGGCTACACCTTC
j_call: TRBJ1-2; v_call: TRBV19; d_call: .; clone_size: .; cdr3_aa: CASSVEGPYYGYTF; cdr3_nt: TGTGCCAGTAGTGTGGAGGGCCCATACTATGGCTACACCTTC
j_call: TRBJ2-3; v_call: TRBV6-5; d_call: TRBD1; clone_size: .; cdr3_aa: CASNLEGALDTQYF; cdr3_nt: TGTGCCAGCAATCTTGAGGGGGCCTTGGATACGCAGTATTTT
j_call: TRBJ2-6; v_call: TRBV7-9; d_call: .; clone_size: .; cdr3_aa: CASSRSGDGGANVLTF; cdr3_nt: TGTGCCAGCAGCCGCTCAGGGGATGGTGGGGCCAACGTCCTGACTTTC
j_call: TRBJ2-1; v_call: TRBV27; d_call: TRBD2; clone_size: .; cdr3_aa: CASSPSQRELTYNEQFF; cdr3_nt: TGTGCCAGCAGCCCCTCACAGCGGGAACTCACCTACAATGAGCAGTTCTTC
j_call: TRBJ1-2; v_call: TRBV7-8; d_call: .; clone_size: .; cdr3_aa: CASSLKPDNPYGYTF; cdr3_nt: TGTGCCAGCAGCCTCAAGCCGGACAATCCCTATGGCTACACCTTC
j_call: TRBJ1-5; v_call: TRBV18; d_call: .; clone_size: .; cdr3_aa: CASSPGTGDSNQPQHF; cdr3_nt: TGTGCCAGCTCACCCGGGACGGGGGATAGCAATCAGCCCCAGCATTTT
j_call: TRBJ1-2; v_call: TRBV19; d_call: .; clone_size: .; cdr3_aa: CASSIDGGYGGLKYGYTF; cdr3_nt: TGTGCCAGTAGTATAGATGGTGGGTATGGGGGACTGAAATATGGCTACACCTTC
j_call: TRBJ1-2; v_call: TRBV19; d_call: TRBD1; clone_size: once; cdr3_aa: CASSRPGQGYGYTF; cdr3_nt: TGTGCCAGTAGCCGTCCGGGACAGGGCTATGGCTACACCTTC
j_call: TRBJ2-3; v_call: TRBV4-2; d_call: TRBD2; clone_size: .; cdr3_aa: CASSQGTSGGTDTQYF; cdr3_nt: TGTGCCAGCAGCCAAGGGACTAGCGGGGGCACAGATACGCAGTATTTT
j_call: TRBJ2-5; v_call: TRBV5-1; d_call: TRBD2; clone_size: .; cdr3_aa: CASSLGQYSGGLGETQYF; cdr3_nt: TGCGCCAGCAGCTTGGGCCAATATAGCGGGGGACTGGGAGAGACCCAGTACTTC
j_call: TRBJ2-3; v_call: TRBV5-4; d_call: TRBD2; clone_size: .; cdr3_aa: CASSLLASGVGTDTQYF; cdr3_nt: TGTGCCAGCAGCTTGTTAGCTAGCGGGGTCGGGACAGATACGCAGTATTTT
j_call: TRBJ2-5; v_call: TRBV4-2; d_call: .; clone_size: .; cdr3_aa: CASSPSGTQETQYF; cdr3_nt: TGTGCCAGCAGCCCATCCGGGACACAAGAGACCCAGTACTTC
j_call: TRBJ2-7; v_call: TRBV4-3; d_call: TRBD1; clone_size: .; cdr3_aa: CASSQDRGPYEQYF; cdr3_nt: TGCGCCAGCAGCCAAGACAGGGGGCCCTACGAGCAGTACTTC
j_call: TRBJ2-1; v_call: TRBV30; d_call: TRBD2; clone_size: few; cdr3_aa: CAWRDSGRGEQFF; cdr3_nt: TGTGCCTGGAGGGACAGCGGGAGGGGTGAGCAGTTCTTC
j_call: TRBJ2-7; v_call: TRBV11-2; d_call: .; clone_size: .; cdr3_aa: CASSFRRVYEQYF; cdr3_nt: TGTGCCAGCAGCTTCAGGAGGGTCTACGAGCAGTACTTC
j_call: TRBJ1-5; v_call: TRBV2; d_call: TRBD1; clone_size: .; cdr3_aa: CASSRQGLSNQPQHF; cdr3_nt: TGTGCCAGCAGCCGACAGGGCTTAAGCAATCAGCCCCAGCATTTT
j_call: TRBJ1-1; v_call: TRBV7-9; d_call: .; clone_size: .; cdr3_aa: CASSFGTPMNTEAFF; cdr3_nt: TGTGCCAGCAGCTTCGGGACACCAATGAACACTGAAGCTTTCTTT